This T cell receptor beta chain originates from a study of beta chain features in type 1 diabetes. Study as a whole: Age and gender were similar between patients and healthy donors, as were cell yields. Sorted cells, approximately 100,000,000 in number, were examined across all samples.

Overall study findings and caveats: Cells with high TCR expression could be over-represented by cDNA sequencing.

All of the isolated RNA was reverse transcribed, so expressed TCRB transcripts were sequenced. Method: immunoSEQ multiplex PCR; TCRdb's copy keeps in-frame clones and lacks some. Seen here are under 450,000 clones, 14% observed once, and the top ten hold 0.035% to 0.04%. There are a few counts of this clone. The antigen is not known. The TCR originated in a man aged 30-40 years in good health. Sample: naive CD4+ T cells from blood.

CDR3 nucleotide sequence: TGTGCCAGCAGTGAATGGACAGGCGATAATTCACCCCTCCACTTT. Protein product: CASSEWTGDNSPLHF. The chain combines TRBV25-1 with TRBJ1-6; 7 bases line up with TRBD1. V lost 1 base to trimming and J lost 5 bases; unmatched junction nucleotides: 2. In germline, CDR1 is MGHDK, CDR2 SYGVNS. The CDR3 loop spans 15 amino acids.